A single sample is the source of the 15 T cell receptor beta chains below, sequenced in a study of T cell responses to AZD1222 COVID-19 vaccine (dated by TCRdb to 2020 to 2023). In light of the paper, this sample's time point label describes: baseline before first vaccination. The library was produced with the immunoSEQ multiplex PCR assay. TCRdb carries this immuneACCESS record with in-frame sequences only. Its versions omit some clonotypes, under half of them owing to an unresolved V gene in the studies checked, with the rest unexplained. This sample comprises 89,000 or so clones, around nine tenths of them detected only once. Around 15% of the sample goes to the ten largest clones. This material consisted of peripheral blood, taken on day 0 of AZD1222 vaccination. These receptors were taken from an adult in good health.

This clone has a single count. V usage is TRBV19 and J usage is TRBJ2-7; 12 bases are shared with TRBD2. The CDR3 extends over 15 amino acids. Germline assignment: CDR1 LNHDA and CDR2 SQIVND (reference sequence). Trimming at V came to 4 bases and at J to 3 bases, leaving 4 bases not matched to a gene. The CDR3: CASSTLGLAGYEQYF. CDR3 coding DNA: TGTGCCAGTAGTACACTGGGACTAGCGGGCTACGAGCAGTACTTC.

This sequence joins TRBV2 and TRBJ2-7; 8 bases fit TRBD2. Looked up from germline, CDR1 is SNHLY and CDR2 is FYNNEI. CDR3 length: 14 residues. V lost 7 bases to trimming and J lost 3 bases; unmatched junction nucleotides: 8. Here the CDR3 reads CASNLRLAIYEQYF. As DNA, the CDR3 is TGTGCCAGCAACCTCCGACTAGCGATCTACGAGCAGTACTTC. Full variable domain (missing parts from reference TRBV2 and TRBJ2-7): EPEVTQTPSHQVTQMGQEVILRCVPISNHLYFYWYRQILGQKVEFLVSFYNNEISEKSEIFDDQFSVERPDGSNFTLKIRSTKLEDSAMYFCASNLRLAIYEQYFGPGTRLTVT.

The chain recombines TRBV5-8 with TRBJ2-4; 12 positions match TRBD2. The CDR3 runs to 17 residues. Germline V lookup: CDR1 SGHTS, CDR2 YDEGEE. V was pared by 2 bases and J by 3 bases, with 6 bases of the junction left unmatched. CDR3 amino acids: CASSFIGLAGIKNIQYF. The CDR3 DNA is TGTGCCAGCAGCTTCATCGGACTAGCGGGAATCAAAAACATTCAGTACTTC.

The chain is built from TRBV29-1 and TRBJ2-1; possibly TRBD2 for D (6 bases). The CDR3 loop spans 15 amino acids. Germline-derived CDR1 and CDR2 are SQVTM and ANQGSEA. Trimming took off 6 bases at V and 3 bases at J, with 18 bases between the two ends. This CDR3 reads CSVTPLGTFYNEQFF. CDR3 DNA: TGCAGCGTGACGCCCCTAGGGACTTTCTACAATGAGCAGTTCTTC.

This clone was observed a single time. The chain joins TRBV29-1 to TRBJ1-3, with 7 bases lining up with TRBD1. This CDR3 contains 12 residues. CDR1 SQVTM and CDR2 ANQGSEA come from the germline V gene. Germline trimming cut 7 bases from V and 4 bases from J; bases unmatched to any gene: 4. This CDR3 is CSAKGQGNTIYF. The DNA for the CDR3 is TGCAGCGCAAAGGGACAGGGAAACACCATATATTTT.

The rearrangement joins TRBV21-1 to TRBJ2-4; TRBD2 is taken as the D call from the table, unchecked against the DNA. TRBV21-1 is assigned pseudogene status. The CDR3 is 17 residues long. CDR3 sequence reads: CASSKVPVAGGLNIQYF. In DNA, the CDR3 is TGTGCCAGCAGCAAAGTCCCCGTAGCGGGAGGGTTAAACATTCAGTACTTC.

The sample holds one count of this clone. The V call is TRBV9, the J call TRBJ2-3, with no clear D. The CDR3 length is 14 residues. V gave up 0 bases and J gave up 2 bases, with 7 bases separating them. Germline V gene sequence: CDR1 SGDLS, CDR2 YYNGEE. CDR3 amino acids: CASSVVGFTDTQYF. CDR3 coding DNA: TGTGCCAGCAGCGTAGTGGGATTCACAGATACGCAGTATTTT.

The chain combines TRBV6-5 with TRBJ1-1; D is unclear. Trimming shortened V by 4 bases and J by 12 bases, and 18 bases separated the two germline ends. The CDR3 is 13 residues long. Germline-derived CDR1 and CDR2 are MNHEY and SVGAGI. CDR3 sequence: CASSSSFMGRSFF. The CDR3 DNA reads TGTGCCAGCAGTTCCTCATTTATGGGCAGATCTTTCTTT.

The chain employs TRBV2 and TRBJ1-3; D is unresolved. The V and J ends lost 7 bases and 0 bases respectively, with 7 bases between them. CDR1 is SNHLY and CDR2 is FYNNEI in the germline V gene. The CDR3 is 13 residues long. DNA of the CDR3: TGTGCCAGCATATCGACCTCTGGAAACACCATATATTTT. It specifies CASISTSGNTIYF.

The chain combines TRBV24-1 with TRBJ2-1; D ambiguous. The germline V and J ends were trimmed by 1 base and 0 bases, with 18 bases remaining between them. CDR1 KGHDR and CDR2 SFDVKD come from the germline V gene. The CDR3 sequence is 19 residues long. The CDR3, as DNA: TGTGCCACCAGTGATTTTCGAACAGCCGGCCTGAGCTCCTACAATGAGCAGTTCTTC. It is translated as CATSDFRTAGLSSYNEQFF.

This chain uses TRBV28 with TRBJ1-2; D remains unclear. Germline CDR1 reads MDHEN; CDR2 reads SYDVKM. Trimming cost V 6 bases and J 4 bases, with 12 bases left between them. The CDR3 length is 13 residues. CDR3 nucleotides: TGTGCCAGCAGCCTAAGGGAGAGCTATGGCTACACCTTC. The encoded protein is CASSLRESYGYTF.

J is TRBJ2-5 and V is TRBV28; D gene ambiguous. Trimming took 1 base from V and 3 from J, leaving 9 bases between them. The CDR3 spans 14 residues. In germline, CDR1 is MDHEN, CDR2 SYDVKM. Here the CDR3 DNA reads TGTGCCAGCAGTTTATTTAACAGCAAAGAGACCCAGTACTTC. It yields the protein CASSLFNSKETQYF.

The chain uses TRBV5-6 and TRBJ2-7; D remains unclear. V dropped 0 bases and J dropped 6 bases, with 13 bases sitting between them. The CDR3 is 14 amino acids. Germline V lookup: CDR1 SGHDT, CDR2 YYEEEE. In DNA form, the CDR3 reads TGTGCCAGCAGCTTGGGGACCGTTCGGCGCGAGCAGTACTTC. It is translated as CASSLGTVRREQYF.

The CDR3 DNA reads TGTGCCAGCAGCCAAGATGATACGGGGCGTTCCTATGGCTACACCTTC. Encoded protein: CASSQDDTGRSYGYTF. V gene TRBV3-1 (or the pseudogene TRBV3-2) combines with J gene TRBJ1-2, with a tentative D call TRBD1 (5 bases). Per the germline V gene, CDR1 is LGHDT and CDR2 is YNNKEL (reference sequence). This CDR3 comprises 16 residues. V lost 0 bases and J 4 bases, leaving 15 bases between the germline ends.

The CDR3 DNA follows: TGTGCCAGCAGCTTAGGGGAAGGGAGGACTGAAGCTTTCTTT. Translating it yields CASSLGEGRTEAFF. The V and J genes are TRBV11-2 and TRBJ1-1; no firm D call. Trimming shortened V by 1 base and J by 5 bases, and 11 bases separated the two germline ends. The CDR3 spans 14 residues. Germline V CDR1 and CDR2: SGHAT, FQNNGV.